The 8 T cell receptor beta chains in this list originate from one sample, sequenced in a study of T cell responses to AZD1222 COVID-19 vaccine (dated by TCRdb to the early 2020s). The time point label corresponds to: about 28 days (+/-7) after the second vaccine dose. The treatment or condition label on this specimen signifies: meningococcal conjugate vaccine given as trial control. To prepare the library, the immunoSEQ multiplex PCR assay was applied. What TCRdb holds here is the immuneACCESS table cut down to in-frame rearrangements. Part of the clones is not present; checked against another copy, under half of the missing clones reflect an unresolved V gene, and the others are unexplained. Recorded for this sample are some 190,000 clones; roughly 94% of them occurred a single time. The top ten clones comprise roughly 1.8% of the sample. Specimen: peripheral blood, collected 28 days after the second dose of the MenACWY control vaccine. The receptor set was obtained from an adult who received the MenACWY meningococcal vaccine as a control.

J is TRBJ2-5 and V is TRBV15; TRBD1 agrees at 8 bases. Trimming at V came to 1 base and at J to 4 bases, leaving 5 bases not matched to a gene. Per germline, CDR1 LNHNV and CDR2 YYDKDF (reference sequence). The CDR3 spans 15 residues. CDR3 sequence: CATSRGQGAAETQYF. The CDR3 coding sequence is TGTGCCACCAGCAGAGGCCAGGGGGCGGCAGAGACCCAGTACTTC.

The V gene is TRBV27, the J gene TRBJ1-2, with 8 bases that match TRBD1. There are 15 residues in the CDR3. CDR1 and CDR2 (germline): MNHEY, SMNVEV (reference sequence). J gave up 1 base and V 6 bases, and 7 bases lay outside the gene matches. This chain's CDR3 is CASRLQGDVNYGYTF. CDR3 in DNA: TGTGCCAGCAGACTACAGGGGGACGTTAACTATGGCTACACCTTC.

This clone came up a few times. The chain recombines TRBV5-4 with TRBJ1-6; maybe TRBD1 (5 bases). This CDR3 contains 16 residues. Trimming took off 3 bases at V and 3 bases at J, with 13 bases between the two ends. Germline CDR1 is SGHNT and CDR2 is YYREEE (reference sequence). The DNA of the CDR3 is TGTGCCAGCAGCTCGAACCAGGGCAACTATAATTCACCCCTCCACTTT. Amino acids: CASSSNQGNYNSPLHF.

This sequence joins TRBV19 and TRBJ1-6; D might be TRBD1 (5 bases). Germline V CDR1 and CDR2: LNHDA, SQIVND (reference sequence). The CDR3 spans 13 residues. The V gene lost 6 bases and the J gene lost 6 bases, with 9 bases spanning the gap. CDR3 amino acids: CASSQGGNSPLHF. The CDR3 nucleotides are TGTGCCAGTAGCCAGGGCGGTAATTCACCCCTCCACTTT. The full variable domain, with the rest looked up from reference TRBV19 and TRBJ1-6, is DGGITQSPKYLFRKEGQNVTLSCEQNLNHDAMYWYRQDPGQGLRLIYYSQIVNDFQKGDIAEGYSVSREKKESFPLTVTSAQKNPTAFYLCASSQGGNSPLHFGNGTRLTVT.

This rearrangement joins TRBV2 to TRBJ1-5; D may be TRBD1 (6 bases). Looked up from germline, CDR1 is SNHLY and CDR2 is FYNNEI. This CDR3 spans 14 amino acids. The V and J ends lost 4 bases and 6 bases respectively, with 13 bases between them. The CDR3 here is CASSAEGVSQPQHF. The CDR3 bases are TGTGCCAGCAGTGCGGAGGGGGTAAGTCAGCCCCAGCATTTT.

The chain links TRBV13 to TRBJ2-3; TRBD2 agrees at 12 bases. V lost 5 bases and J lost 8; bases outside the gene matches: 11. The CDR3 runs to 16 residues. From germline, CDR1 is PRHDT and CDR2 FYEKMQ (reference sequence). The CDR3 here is CASSNRRTSGIGTQYF. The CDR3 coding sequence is TGTGCCAGCAGCAACCGGCGGACTAGCGGGATAGGTACGCAGTATTTT.

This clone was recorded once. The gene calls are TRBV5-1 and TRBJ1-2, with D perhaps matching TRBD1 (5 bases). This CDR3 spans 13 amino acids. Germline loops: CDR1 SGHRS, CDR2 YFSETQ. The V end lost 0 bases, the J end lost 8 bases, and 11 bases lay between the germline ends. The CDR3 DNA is TGCGCCAGCAGCTTGGAGGGACCTTCGGGCTACACCTTC. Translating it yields CASSLEGPSGYTF.

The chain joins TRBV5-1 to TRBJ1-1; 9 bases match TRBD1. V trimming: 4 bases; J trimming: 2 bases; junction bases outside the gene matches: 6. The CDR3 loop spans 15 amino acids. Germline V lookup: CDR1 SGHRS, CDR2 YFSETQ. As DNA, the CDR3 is TGCGCCAGCAGCCCTCGGACAGGGGCTAACACTGAAGCTTTCTTT. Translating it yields CASSPRTGANTEAFF.